What follows are 7 T cell receptor beta chains derived from one specimen sequenced in a study of shared clonotypes between healthy human individuals. Positively selected for CCR7, the CD45RO-negative cells used as naive CD8 cells excluded terminally differentiated effector memory CD45RA+ cells. Libraries were prepared by immunoSEQ multiplex PCR; TCRdb keeps only in-frame clonotypes and omits some of them. Of roughly 2 million clones in the sample, about 95% are singletons; the top ten hold around 1.1%. Source material: naive CD8+ T cells sorted from blood. These receptors came from a man younger than 30 in good health.

The genes are TRBV28 and TRBJ2-7, with D maybe TRBD2 (5 bases). CDR1 is MDHEN, CDR2 SYDVKM, per germline. V lost 3 bases to trimming and J lost 0 bases, with 18 bases between them. The CDR3 length is 17 residues. The chain's CDR3 is CASSFPPSTGSSYEQYF. DNA of the CDR3: TGTGCCAGCAGTTTCCCCCCCTCGACTGGGAGCTCCTACGAGCAGTACTTC.

The V call is TRBV6-1, the J call TRBJ1-6; the D gene is possibly TRBD1 (6 bases). Looked up from germline, CDR1 is MNHNS and CDR2 is SASEGT. The CDR3 length is 18 residues. V was cut by 4 bases and J by 0 bases, with 16 bases left in between. The CDR3 DNA reads as TGTGCCAGCAGTGGGGGACACCTCGGAAGCTCCTATAATTCACCCCTCCACTTT. Protein product: CASSGGHLGSSYNSPLHF.

The chain links TRBV11-2 to TRBJ2-3; D may be TRBD2 (6 bases). The germline CDR1 and CDR2 sequences are SGHAT and FQNNGV. With 1 base removed from V and 2 bases from J, the gap between germline ends came to 10 bases. CDR3 length: 15 amino acids. CDR3 loop: CASSLVGGVTDTQYF. For the CDR3, the DNA is TGTGCCAGCAGCTTAGTTGGAGGGGTCACAGATACGCAGTATTTT.

Note on this clone: This sample also contains other DNA sequences that code for the same CDR3. The V and J genes are TRBV27 and TRBJ1-5; D uncertain. CDR1 is MNHEY, CDR2 SMNVEV, per germline (reference sequence). The CDR3 extends over 14 amino acids. The V end lost 0 bases, the J end lost 2 bases, and 5 bases lay between the germline ends. The CDR3 coding sequence is TGTGCCAGCAGTTTATCTGGCGGCAATCAGCCCCAGCATTTT. This codes for CASSLSGGNQPQHF.

The J gene is TRBJ2-7, the V gene TRBV5-1, with 8 bases identical to TRBD1. The J segment lost 3 bases and the V segment lost 3 bases, leaving 8 bases of the junction unmatched. The CDR3 has 15 residues. Germline CDR1 SGHRS, CDR2 YFSETQ. For the CDR3, the DNA is TGCGCCAGCAGCTGGGCTCCGGGACAGGACTACGAGCAGTACTTC. Its protein is CASSWAPGQDYEQYF.

V gene TRBV5-4 combines with J gene TRBJ2-7; D gene unclear. V lost 5 bases to trimming and J lost 1 base, with 10 bases between them. Per germline, CDR1 SGHNT and CDR2 YYREEE (reference sequence). This CDR3 contains 13 residues. CDR3 residues: CASSEEQSYEQYF. DNA of the CDR3: TGTGCCAGCAGTGAGGAACAGTCCTACGAGCAGTACTTC.

This chain joins TRBV5-4 and TRBJ1-1; D possibly corresponds to TRBD1 (6 bases). CDR3 size: 16 residues. The V gene lost 1 base and the J gene lost 4 bases, with 17 bases spanning the gap. CDR1 is SGHNT, CDR2 YYREEE, per germline (reference sequence). In DNA form, the CDR3 reads TGTGCCAGCAGCTTGAATGTAGTTGGGACACCCACTGAAGCTTTCTTT. Its protein is CASSLNVVGTPTEAFF.